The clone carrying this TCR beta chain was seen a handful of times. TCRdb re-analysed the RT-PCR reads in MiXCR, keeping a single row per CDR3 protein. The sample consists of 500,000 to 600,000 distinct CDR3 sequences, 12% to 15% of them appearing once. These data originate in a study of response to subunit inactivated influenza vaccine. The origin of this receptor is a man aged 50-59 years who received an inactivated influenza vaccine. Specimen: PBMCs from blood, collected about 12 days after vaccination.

Here the CDR3 DNA reads TGCAGTGCCGTACCACTAGTCATGTACGAAGATACGCAGTATTTT. It encodes CSAVPLVMYEDTQYF. The chain is built from TRBV20-1 and TRBJ2-3; D perhaps matches TRBD2 (5 bases). The germline V gene encodes CDR1 DFQATT and CDR2 SNEGSKA (reference sequence). V was pared by 6 bases and J by 5 bases, with 21 bases between. The length of the CDR3 is 15 residues.